Listed below are T cell receptor beta chains from one sample, sequenced in a study of T cell responses to AZD1222 COVID-19 vaccine. TCRdb keeps only in-frame clones here, not all; method: immunoSEQ multiplex PCR. The sample records around 80,000 clones, roughly 85% being singletons. The sequenced sample was peripheral blood, obtained 28 days after the second AZD1222 dose. All receptors come from an adult who received the AZD1222 COVID-19 vaccine. Both conserved end residues are trimmed from each CDR3.

j_call | v_call | cdr3_aa
TRBJ1-3 | TRBV5-4 | ASSLAGVQGNTIY
TRBJ2-1 | TRBV7-2 | ASSLNGNEQF
TRBJ2-1 | TRBV2 | ASSVGLLAGGRDEQF
TRBJ2-2 | TRBV7-3 | ASSSSGLAGAAGELF
TRBJ1-1 | TRBV29-1 | SVTRGGVNTEAF
TRBJ1-1 | TRBV10-1 | ASSERQRHTEAF
TRBJ2-2 | TRBV10-1 | ASSRGQPGTGELF
TRBJ2-1 | TRBV9 | ASSVGTSGASYNEQF
TRBJ1-2 | TRBV4-1 | ASSQDIQGLGYGYT
TRBJ1-1 | TRBV30 | AWSRDRVVNTEAF
TRBJ2-1 | TRBV7-9 | ASNDRGPQF
TRBJ2-1 | TRBV7-9 | ASSSDRANEQF
TRBJ1-1 | TRBV7-3 | ASSNQGGQQAF
TRBJ1-1 | TRBV4-3 | ASSQVTGGNQNTEAF
TRBJ1-2 | TRBV25-1 | ASSFTGTGGYGYT
TRBJ2-1 | TRBV7-3 | ASSLRGSGSSYNEQF
TRBJ1-5 | TRBV7-3 | ASSLTVKGPQH
TRBJ2-2 | TRBV19 | ASSIRAYTGELF
TRBJ2-7 | TRBV7-2 | ASSSSGSNDEQY
TRBJ1-2 | TRBV2 | ASSRDRDFYGYT
TRBJ2-7 | TRBV3-1/TRBV3-2 | ASSQVSGREQY
TRBJ1-1 | TRBV18 | ASSPGPRNTEAF
TRBJ2-5 | TRBV3-1/TRBV3-2 | ASSQDRGGLAGQETQY
TRBJ1-2 | TRBV4-3 | ASSQDGRTAGWYGYT
TRBJ2-1 | TRBV7-6 | ASSLNRGPFDEQF
TRBJ2-2 | TRBV19 | ASSDRGNTGELF
TRBJ2-1 | TRBV19 | ASSIELMAIEQF
TRBJ2-1 | TRBV7-3 | ASSLNLAGGAGEQF
TRBJ1-6 | TRBV18 | ASSPMDYSYNSPLH